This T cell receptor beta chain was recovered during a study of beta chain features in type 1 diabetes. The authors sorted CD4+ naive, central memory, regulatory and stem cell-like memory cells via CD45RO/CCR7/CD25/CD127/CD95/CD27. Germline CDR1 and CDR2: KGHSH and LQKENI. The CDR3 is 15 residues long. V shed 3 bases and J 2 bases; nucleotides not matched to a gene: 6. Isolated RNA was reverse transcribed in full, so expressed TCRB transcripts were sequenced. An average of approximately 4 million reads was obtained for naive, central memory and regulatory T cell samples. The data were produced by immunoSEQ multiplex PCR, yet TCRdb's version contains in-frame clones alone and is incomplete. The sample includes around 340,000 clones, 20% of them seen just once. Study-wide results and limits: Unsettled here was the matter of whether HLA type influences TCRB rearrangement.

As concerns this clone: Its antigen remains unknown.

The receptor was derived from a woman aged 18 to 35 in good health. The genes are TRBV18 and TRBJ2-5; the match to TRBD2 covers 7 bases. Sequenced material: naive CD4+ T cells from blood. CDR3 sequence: CASSPNLAEQETQYF. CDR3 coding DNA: TGTGCCAGCTCACCGAACCTAGCGGAACAAGAGACCCAGTACTTC.